The source of this TCR beta chain is a study of identifying expanded T cells in peripheral blood. Method: immunoSEQ multiplex PCR; TCRdb's copy keeps in-frame clones and lacks some. The table lists 100,000 to 150,000 clones, approximately 88% of them singletons. In germline, CDR1 is SGHRS, CDR2 YFSETQ. The CDR3 sequence is 14 residues long. V was pared by 4 bases and J by 1 base, with 8 bases between. No infections or other immune events were documented during collection. Sequencing was done on a sample of blood. The chain links TRBV5-1 to TRBJ2-2, with D perhaps TRBD1 (6 bases). The sequence derives from a person aged 18-69 years in good health. The CDR3 DNA sequence: TGCGCCAGCAGCACGACAGGGAACACCGGGGAGCTGTTTTTT. Amino acid sequence: CASSTTGNTGELFF.